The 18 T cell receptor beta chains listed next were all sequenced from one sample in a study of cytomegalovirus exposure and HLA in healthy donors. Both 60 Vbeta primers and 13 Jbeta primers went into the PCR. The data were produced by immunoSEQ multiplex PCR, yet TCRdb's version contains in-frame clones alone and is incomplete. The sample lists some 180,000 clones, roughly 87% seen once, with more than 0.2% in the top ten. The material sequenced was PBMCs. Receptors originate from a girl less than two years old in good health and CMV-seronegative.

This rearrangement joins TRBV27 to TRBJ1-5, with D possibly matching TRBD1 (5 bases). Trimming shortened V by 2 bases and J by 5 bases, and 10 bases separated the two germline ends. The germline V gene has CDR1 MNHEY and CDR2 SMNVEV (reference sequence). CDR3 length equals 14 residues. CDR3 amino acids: CASSLVGADQPQHF. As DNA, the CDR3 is TGTGCCAGCAGTTTAGTAGGGGCGGATCAGCCCCAGCATTTT.

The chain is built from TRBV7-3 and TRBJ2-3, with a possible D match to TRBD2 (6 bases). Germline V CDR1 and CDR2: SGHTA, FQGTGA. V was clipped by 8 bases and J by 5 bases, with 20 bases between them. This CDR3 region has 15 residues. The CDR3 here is CASPPVRGRIDTQYF. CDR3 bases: TGTGCCAGCCCCCCCGTACGGGGGAGAATAGATACGCAGTATTTT.

CDR3 region: CASSQESSTDTQYF. CDR3 nucleotides: TGTGCCAGCAGCCAAGAGTCTAGCACAGATACGCAGTATTTT. The chain links TRBV4-2 to TRBJ2-3, with D unresolved. In germline, CDR1 is LGHNA, CDR2 YNFKEQ. The CDR3 spans 14 residues. Trimming stripped 0 bases from V and 0 bases from J, with 4 bases between.

The CDR3 protein is CASSSQGSAEAFF. The CDR3 DNA follows: TGTGCCAGCAGCTCACAGGGTTCAGCTGAAGCTTTCTTT. The V and J genes are TRBV7-3 and TRBJ1-1; the D gene is possibly TRBD1 (6 bases). CDR3 length: 13 residues. CDR1 SGHTA and CDR2 FQGTGA come from the germline V gene. The V end lost 4 bases, the J end lost 6 bases, and 12 bases lay between the germline ends. Drawing the rest from reference TRBV7-3 and TRBJ1-1, the complete variable domain is GAGVSQTPSNKVTEKGKYVELRCDPISGHTALYWYRQSLGQGPEFLIYFQGTGAADDSGLPNDRFFAVRPEGSVSTLKIQRTERGDSAVYLCASSSQGSAEAFFGQGTRLTVV.

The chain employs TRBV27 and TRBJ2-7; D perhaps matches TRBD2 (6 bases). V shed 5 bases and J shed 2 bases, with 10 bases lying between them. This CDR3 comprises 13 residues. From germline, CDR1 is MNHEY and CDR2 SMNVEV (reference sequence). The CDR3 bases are TGTGCCAGCAGTGGCAGACTAGCCTACGAGCAGTACTTC. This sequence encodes CASSGRLAYEQYF.

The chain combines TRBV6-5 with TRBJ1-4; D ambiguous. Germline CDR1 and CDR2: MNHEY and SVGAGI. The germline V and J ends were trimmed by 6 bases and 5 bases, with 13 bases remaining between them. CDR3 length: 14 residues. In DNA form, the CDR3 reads TGTGCCAGCAGGGCAGACGGACTCAATGAAAAACTGTTTTTT. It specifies CASRADGLNEKLFF.

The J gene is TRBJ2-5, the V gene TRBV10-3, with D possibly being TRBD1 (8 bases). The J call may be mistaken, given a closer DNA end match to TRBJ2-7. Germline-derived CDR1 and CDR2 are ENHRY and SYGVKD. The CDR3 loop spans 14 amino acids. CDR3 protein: CAISETGGDYEQYF. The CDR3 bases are TGTGCCATCAGTGAGACAGGGGGGGATTACGAGCAGTACTTC.

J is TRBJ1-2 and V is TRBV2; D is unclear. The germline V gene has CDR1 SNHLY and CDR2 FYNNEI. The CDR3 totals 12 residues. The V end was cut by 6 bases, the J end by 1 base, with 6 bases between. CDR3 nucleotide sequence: TGTGCCAGCAGACAATTTAACTATGGCTACACCTTC. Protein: CASRQFNYGYTF.

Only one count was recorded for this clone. CDR3 loop: CASFNGANYGYTF. The CDR3 region has the DNA TGTGCCAGCTTCAATGGAGCTAACTATGGCTACACCTTC. The chain has TRBV6-1 and TRBJ1-2; D unclear. The CDR3 is made up of 13 amino acids. Trimming stripped 8 bases from V and 0 bases from J, with 10 bases between. The germline CDR1 and CDR2 sequences are MNHNS and SASEGT.

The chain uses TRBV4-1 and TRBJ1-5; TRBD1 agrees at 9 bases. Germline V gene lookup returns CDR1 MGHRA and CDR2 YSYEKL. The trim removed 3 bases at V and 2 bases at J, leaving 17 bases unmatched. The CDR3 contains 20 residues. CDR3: CASSHVQPGQGSWGNQPQHF. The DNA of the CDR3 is TGCGCCAGCAGCCACGTGCAACCGGGACAGGGATCTTGGGGCAATCAGCCCCAGCATTTT.

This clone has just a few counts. The CDR3 nucleotides read TGTGCCAGCAGTTTATCGGTTGGGGGGGCTGGGGCCAACGTCCTGACTTTC. Translated: CASSLSVGGAGANVLTF. V gene TRBV27 combines with J gene TRBJ2-6; 7 bases align to TRBD2. Germline V gene data show CDR1 as MNHEY and CDR2 as SMNVEV (reference sequence). The J segment lost 2 bases and the V segment lost 0 bases, leaving 4 bases of the junction unmatched. The CDR3 has 17 amino acids.

The CDR3 here is CASSFRSGREAFF. CDR3 DNA sequence: TGTGCCAGCAGTTTTCGGTCTGGCAGGGAAGCTTTCTTT. This rearrangement joins TRBV27 to TRBJ1-1; D is unclear. Germline CDR1 is MNHEY and CDR2 is SMNVEV (reference sequence). Deletions cut 3 bases from V and 8 bases from J, with 13 bases between. The CDR3 is 13 amino acids.

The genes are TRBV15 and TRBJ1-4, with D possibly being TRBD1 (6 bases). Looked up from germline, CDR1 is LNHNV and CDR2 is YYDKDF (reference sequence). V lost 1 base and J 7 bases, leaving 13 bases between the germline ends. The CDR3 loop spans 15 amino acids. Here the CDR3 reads CATSRAREGGEKLFF. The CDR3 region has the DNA TGTGCCACCAGCAGAGCCCGGGAGGGGGGTGAAAAACTGTTTTTT.

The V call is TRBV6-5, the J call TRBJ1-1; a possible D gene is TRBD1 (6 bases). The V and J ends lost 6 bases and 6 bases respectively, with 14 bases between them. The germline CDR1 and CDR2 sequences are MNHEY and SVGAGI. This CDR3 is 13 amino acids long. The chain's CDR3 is CASSPGARAEAFF. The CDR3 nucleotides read TGTGCCAGCAGCCCAGGGGCTCGGGCTGAAGCTTTCTTT.

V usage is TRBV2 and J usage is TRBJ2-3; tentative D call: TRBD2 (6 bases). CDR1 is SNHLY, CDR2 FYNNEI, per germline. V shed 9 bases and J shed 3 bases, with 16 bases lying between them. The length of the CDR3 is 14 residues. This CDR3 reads CASSTSRSTDTQYF. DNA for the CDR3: TGTGCCAGTTCCACTAGCCGTTCAACAGATACGCAGTATTTT.

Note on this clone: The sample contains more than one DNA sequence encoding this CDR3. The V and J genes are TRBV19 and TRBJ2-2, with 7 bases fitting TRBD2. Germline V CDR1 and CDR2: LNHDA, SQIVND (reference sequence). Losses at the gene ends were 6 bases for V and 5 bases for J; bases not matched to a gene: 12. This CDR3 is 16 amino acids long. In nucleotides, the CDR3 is TGTGCCAGTAGCACTAAGACTAGCTGGATGACCGGGGAGCTGTTTTTT. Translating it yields CASSTKTSWMTGELFF.

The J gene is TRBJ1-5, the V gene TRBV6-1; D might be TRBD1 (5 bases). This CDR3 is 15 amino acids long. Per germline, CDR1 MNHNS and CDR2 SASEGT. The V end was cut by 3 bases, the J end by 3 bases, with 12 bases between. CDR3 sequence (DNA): TGTGCCAGCAGTGACGCTTGGGGGGTCAATCAGCCCCAGCATTTT. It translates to CASSDAWGVNQPQHF.

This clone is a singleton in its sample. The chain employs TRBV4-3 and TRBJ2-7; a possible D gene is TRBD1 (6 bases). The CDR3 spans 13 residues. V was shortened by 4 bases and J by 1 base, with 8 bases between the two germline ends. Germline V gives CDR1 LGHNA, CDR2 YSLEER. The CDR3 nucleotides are TGCGCCAGCAGCCCGGACAGATCCTACGAGCAGTACTTC. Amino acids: CASSPDRSYEQYF.